Listed below are T cell receptor beta chains from one sample, sequenced in a study of blood T cell repertoires in COVID-19. The protocol was immunoSEQ multiplex PCR, while the TCRdb copy is restricted to in-frame clones and leaves out a portion. This sample has roughly 220,000 clones, with 80% found just once. What was sequenced was PBMCs or T cells enriched from blood (not recorded which). The receptors were gathered from a man aged 25-40 years with acute COVID-19. CDR3s include the opening cysteine and the closing phenylalanine or tryptophan. The D gene is left open where the match is weak. Where a row states a size, it is once, few, many or the class of an expanded clone; other rows omit it.

J,V,D,size,CDR3,DNA
TRBJ2-5,TRBV3-1/TRBV3-2,NA,NA,CASSQDPFSRLDF,TGTGCCAGCAGCCAAGACCCTTTTTCTAGGCTCGACTTC
TRBJ1-2,TRBV6-5,NA,few,CASSTGTPVSGYTF,TGTGCCAGTTCCACCGGGACTCCTGTCTCCGGCTACACCTTC
TRBJ2-7,TRBV2,NA,NA,CASAPGAQYEQYF,TGTGCCAGCGCCCCAGGGGCCCAATACGAGCAGTACTTC
TRBJ2-1,TRBV5-1,TRBD1,few,CASVALPGQGLEQFF,TGCGCCAGCGTCGCACTCCCGGGACAGGGACTTGAGCAGTTCTTC
TRBJ1-2,TRBV7-3,NA,NA,CASSLDLWAYGYTF,TGTGCCAGCAGCTTAGACCTCTGGGCCTATGGCTACACCTTC
TRBJ2-3,TRBV9,TRBD1,few,CASSAYPGTGGLDTQYF,TGTGCCAGCAGCGCGTACCCAGGGACAGGGGGCCTTGATACGCAGTATTTT
TRBJ2-2,TRBV27,NA,NA,CASSLAGDSPGELFF,TGTGCCAGCAGTTTAGCAGGGGATTCACCCGGGGAGCTGTTTTTT
TRBJ1-1,TRBV4-1,NA,NA,CASSPDRHLEAFF,TGCGCCAGCAGCCCGGACAGACATCTTGAAGCTTTCTTT
TRBJ1-6,TRBV7-9,TRBD1,NA,CASSGTGSFDSPLHF,TGTGCCAGCAGCGGGACAGGCAGTTTTGATTCACCCCTCCACTTT
TRBJ1-2,TRBV5-1,NA,NA,CASSLVTGYGYTF,TGCGCCAGCAGCCTGGTAACAGGGTATGGCTACACCTTC
TRBJ1-1,TRBV30,NA,NA,CAWSAAFF,TGTGCCTGGAGTGCGGCTTTCTTT
TRBJ1-5,TRBV12-5,NA,NA,CASGLVPGTQHF,TGTGCTAGTGGTTTGGTACCGGGGACCCAGCATTTT
TRBJ2-5,TRBV5-6,NA,once,CASSYTGAQETQYF,TGTGCCAGCAGCTATACAGGAGCCCAAGAGACCCAGTACTTC
TRBJ2-1,TRBV10-3,NA,NA,CAIRGGPGNEQFF,TGTGCCATCAGGGGGGGACCGGGCAATGAGCAGTTCTTC
TRBJ2-7,TRBV30,TRBD1,NA,CAGKGTGGVEQYF,TGTGCCGGGAAAGGGACAGGGGGCGTCGAGCAGTACTTC
TRBJ1-5,TRBV18,NA,NA,CASSPGPGQNPRNQPQHF,TGTGCCAGCTCACCAGGGCCAGGTCAGAACCCGCGCAATCAGCCCCAGCATTTT
TRBJ2-5,TRBV24-1,NA,few,CATSDETSAQYF,TGTGCCACCAGTGATGAGACTTCTGCCCAGTACTTC
TRBJ1-2,TRBV7-9,NA,NA,CASSLREDYGYTF,TGTGCCAGCAGCTTACGGGAGGACTATGGCTACACCTTC
TRBJ2-7,TRBV29-1,TRBD1,NA,CSASGTGYEQYF,TGCAGCGCCTCCGGGACAGGCTACGAGCAGTACTTC
TRBJ2-2,TRBV5-1,TRBD1,NA,CASSLERTGLTGELFF,TGCGCCAGCAGCTTGGAGCGGACAGGGCTTACCGGGGAGCTGTTTTTT
TRBJ1-2,TRBV11-2,NA,NA,CASSLDSGFYGYTF,TGTGCCAGCAGCTTAGATTCAGGGTTCTATGGCTACACCTTC
TRBJ1-3,TRBV11-2,NA,NA,CASSLVAAGPGNTIYF,TGTGCCAGCAGCTTAGTCGCGGCAGGGCCTGGAAACACCATATATTTT
TRBJ1-1,TRBV28,NA,NA,CASSPTGLGGTEAFF,TGTGCCAGCAGCCCCACGGGACTTGGGGGGACTGAAGCTTTCTTT
TRBJ2-5,TRBV12-5,NA,NA,CASGSVLAVRETQYF,TGTGCTAGTGGTTCTGTCCTAGCCGTGCGGGAGACCCAGTACTTC
TRBJ2-2,TRBV19,TRBD2,NA,CASRAGSGYTGELFF,TGTGCCAGTAGAGCGGGTAGCGGGTACACCGGGGAGCTGTTTTTT
TRBJ2-7,TRBV4-2,TRBD1,once,CASSQATQGGEQYF,TGTGCCAGCAGCCAAGCCACACAGGGGGGTGAGCAGTACTTC
TRBJ1-6,TRBV27,NA,NA,CASSPAGFPPLHF,TGTGCCAGCAGCCCTGCAGGGTTCCCACCCCTCCACTTT
TRBJ1-1,TRBV5-4,TRBD1,NA,CASSLAGQGNTEAFF,TGTGCCAGCAGCTTGGCCGGACAGGGAAACACTGAAGCTTTCTTT
TRBJ2-3,TRBV29-1,NA,NA,CSVGTKGGDTQYF,TGCAGCGTTGGGACTAAAGGCGGAGATACGCAGTATTTT